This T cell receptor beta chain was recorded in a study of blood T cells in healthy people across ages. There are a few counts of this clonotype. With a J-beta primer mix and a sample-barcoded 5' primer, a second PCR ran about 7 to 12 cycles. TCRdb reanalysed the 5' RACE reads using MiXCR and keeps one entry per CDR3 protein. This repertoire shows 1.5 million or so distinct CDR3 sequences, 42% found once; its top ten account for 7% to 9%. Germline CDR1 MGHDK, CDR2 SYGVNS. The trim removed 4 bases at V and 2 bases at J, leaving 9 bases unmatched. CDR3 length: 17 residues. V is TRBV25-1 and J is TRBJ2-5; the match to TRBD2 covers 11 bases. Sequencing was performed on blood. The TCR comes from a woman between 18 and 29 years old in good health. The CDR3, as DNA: TGTGCCAGCAGTGCCCATACTAGCGGGGGACTACAAGAGACCCAGTACTTC. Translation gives CASSAHTSGGLQETQYF.